This entry features one T cell receptor (beta chain) sequence. What it recognizes is unknown. Donors, without exception, were Caucasian adults residing in Nashville, Tennessee. This sample was taken from a study of shared clonotypes between healthy human individuals. Authors' analysis steps: Because ImmunoSEQ provided only junction sequences with no quality scores, the filtering differed. Here immunoSEQ multiplex PCR was the method, and the copy in TCRdb shows in-frame clones only, minus some. That table is the source of V, J and clone size, and D and trimming were worked out from the DNA. Among 950,000 to 1,200,000 clones listed, about 80% were seen once. Per germline, CDR1 MDHEN and CDR2 SYDVKM. This CDR3 has 14 residues. The trim removed 7 bases at V and 2 bases at J, leaving 4 bases unmatched. Study-wide points: Against clonotypes common to all four donors, non-shared ones had lower generation probabilities.

The chain recombines TRBV28 with TRBJ1-4; TRBD1 agrees at 7 bases. The sequence derives from a man aged 18 to 35 in good health. Some clones in this sample may be carry-over from other donors' samples. Sample: memory CD4+ T cells from PBMCs. Regarding subset: CD45RA-negative fraction. Here the CDR3 reads CASTPTGTNEKLFF. CDR3 nucleotides: TGTGCCAGCACCCCGACAGGGACTAATGAAAAACTGTTTTTT.